These 3 T cell receptor beta chains originate from one sample sequenced in a study of cytomegalovirus exposure and HLA in healthy donors. 13 Jbeta primers and 60 Vbeta primers were used for the PCR. The repertoire was sequenced with immunoSEQ multiplex PCR; TCRdb's copy has only in-frame clones and lacks some. This sample has over 90,000 clones, with approximately 85% found just once. The source material was PBMCs. These receptors were taken from a man aged 40-50 years in good health and CMV-seropositive.

V and J are TRBV10-1 and TRBJ1-1; 9 bases match TRBD1. V lost 2 bases and J lost 11; bases outside the gene matches: 9. The CDR3 consists of 14 residues. The germline CDR1 and CDR2 sequences are WNHNN and SYGVQD (reference sequence). This chain's CDR3 is CASSEGQGSTEAFF. The CDR3 coding sequence is TGCGCCAGCAGTGAGGGACAGGGGTCAACCGAGGCTTTCTTT.

The CDR3 sequence is CASSSLAGGLQETQYF. In DNA, the CDR3 is TGCGCCAGCAGCTCCCTAGCGGGAGGTTTACAAGAGACCCAGTACTTC. The chain has TRBV5-1 and TRBJ2-5; the match to TRBD2 covers 11 bases. The CDR3 totals 16 residues. V shed 3 bases, J shed 2 bases, and the junction held 6 bases outside the gene matches. CDR1 and CDR2 from the germline V gene are SGHRS and YFSETQ.

This chain uses TRBV19 with TRBJ2-5; D is ambiguous. Judging by the DNA end, TRBJ2-7 fits better; the J call may be wrong. The CDR3 runs to 12 residues. CDR1 and CDR2 (germline): LNHDA, SQIVND (reference sequence). The CDR3 coding sequence is TGTGCCAGTTTATCGGAGACTGACGAGCAGTACTTC. This translates into CASLSETDEQYF.